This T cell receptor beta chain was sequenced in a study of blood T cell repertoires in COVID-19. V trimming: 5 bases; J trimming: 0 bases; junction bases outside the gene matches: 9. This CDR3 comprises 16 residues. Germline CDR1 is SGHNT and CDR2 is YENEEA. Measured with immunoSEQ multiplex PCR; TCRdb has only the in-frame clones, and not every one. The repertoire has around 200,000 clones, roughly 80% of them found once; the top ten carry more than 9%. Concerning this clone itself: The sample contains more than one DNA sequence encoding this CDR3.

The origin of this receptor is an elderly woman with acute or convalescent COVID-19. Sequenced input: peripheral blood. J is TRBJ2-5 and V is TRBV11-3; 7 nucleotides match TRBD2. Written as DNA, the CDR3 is TGTGCCAGCAGCCCCCGGCGGGGGAAATACCAAGAGACCCAGTACTTC. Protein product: CASSPRRGKYQETQYF.